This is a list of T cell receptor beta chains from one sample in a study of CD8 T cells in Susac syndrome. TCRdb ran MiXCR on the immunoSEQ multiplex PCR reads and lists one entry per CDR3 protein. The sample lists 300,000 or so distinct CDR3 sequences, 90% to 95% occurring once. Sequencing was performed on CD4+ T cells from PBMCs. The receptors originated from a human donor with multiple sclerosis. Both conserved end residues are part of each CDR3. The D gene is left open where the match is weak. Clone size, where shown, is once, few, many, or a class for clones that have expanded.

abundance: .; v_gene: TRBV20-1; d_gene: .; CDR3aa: CSATSGDRNYGYTF
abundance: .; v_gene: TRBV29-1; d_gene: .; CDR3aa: CSVRDSPYNEQFF
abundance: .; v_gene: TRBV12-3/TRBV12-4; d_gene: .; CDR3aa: CASSLNRGPTGELFF
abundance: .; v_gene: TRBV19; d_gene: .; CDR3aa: CASTGRGRTEAFF
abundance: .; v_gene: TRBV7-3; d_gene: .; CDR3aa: CASSLLYNEQFF
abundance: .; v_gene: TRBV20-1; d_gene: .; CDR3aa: CSARGPTRELPDSNQPQHF
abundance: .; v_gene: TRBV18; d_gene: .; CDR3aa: CASSPPGGRATEAFF
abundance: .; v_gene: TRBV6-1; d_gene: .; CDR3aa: CASSRQGSPLKATF
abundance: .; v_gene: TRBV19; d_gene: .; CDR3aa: CASSGTSEQYF
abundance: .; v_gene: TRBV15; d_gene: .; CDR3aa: CATSRLQGEKLFF
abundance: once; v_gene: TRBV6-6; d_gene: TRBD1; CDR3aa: CASTRTGESYEQYF
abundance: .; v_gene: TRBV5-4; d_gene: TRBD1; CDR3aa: CASSRTGDGYTF
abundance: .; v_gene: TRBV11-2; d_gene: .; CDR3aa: CASRGRQTYSGNTIYF
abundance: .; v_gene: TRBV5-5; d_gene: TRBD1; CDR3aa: CASTQLRTGQQTGELFF
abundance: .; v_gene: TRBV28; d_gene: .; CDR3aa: CASSSPQRDTQYF
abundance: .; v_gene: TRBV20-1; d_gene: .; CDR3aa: CSATRSRGTDTQYF
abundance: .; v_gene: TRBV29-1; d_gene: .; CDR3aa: CSVRGQYVGAFF
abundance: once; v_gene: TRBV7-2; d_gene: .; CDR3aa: CASSLPYQETQYF
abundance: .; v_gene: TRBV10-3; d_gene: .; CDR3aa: CAISESLLKTQYF
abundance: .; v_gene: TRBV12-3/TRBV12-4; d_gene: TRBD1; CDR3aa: CASSLLFGTGEESTEAFF
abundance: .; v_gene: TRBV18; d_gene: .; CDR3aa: CASSPASLGYEQYF
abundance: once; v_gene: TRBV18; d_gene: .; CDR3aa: CASSPWGGRNQPQHF
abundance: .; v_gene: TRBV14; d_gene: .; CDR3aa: CASSQERRRSQYF